This T cell receptor (beta chain) was found in a study of post-analysis software for immune sequencing data. About the study: Recorded disease courses covered relapsing-remitting, secondary progressive and progressive-relapsing multiple sclerosis. Some patients had no subtype annotation. Findings of the study overall: Controls showed significantly higher normalized Chao1 diversity than did multiple sclerosis patients. Among a handful of TRBV segments more frequent in patients than controls were TRBV5-6, TRBV5-1 and TRBV20-1. Pronounced co-clustering by F measure was evident among identically batched samples.

The sample holds many counts of this clonotype. What it binds is unknown. Germline V gene sequence: CDR1 SGHRS, CDR2 YFSETQ. The germline V and J ends were trimmed by 4 bases and 7 bases, with 18 bases remaining between them. The CDR3 totals 14 residues. Unique molecular identifiers were carried by the TCR beta cDNA libraries. The T cell input of about 0.9 to 11 million gave approximately 500,000 cDNA molecules. TCRdb itself ran the PCR reads through MiXCR, one entry per CDR3 protein. The sample lists about 200,000 distinct CDR3 sequences, about 30% occurring once. The sequencing input was blood. V gene TRBV5-1 combines with J gene TRBJ2-7; the D is unclear. The sequence was obtained from a girl under 18 with multiple sclerosis. In DNA form, the CDR3 reads TGCGCCAGCAGCATCTCTCCGACTCCTGAAGAGCAGTACTTC. Translation: CASSISPTPEEQYF.